The rows below give T cell receptor beta chains drawn from one sample of a study of T cell responses to AZD1222 COVID-19 vaccine. The table came from immunoSEQ multiplex PCR; TCRdb's copy has only in-frame clones and leaves some out. The sample contains more than 150,000 clones, approximately 93% of which appear only once. The specimen comprised peripheral blood, sampled 28 days after the second AZD1222 dose. Every receptor here comes from an adult who received the AZD1222 COVID-19 vaccine. CDR3s include the opening cysteine and the closing phenylalanine or tryptophan. D genes are given only for firm matches. Size is omitted from some rows. Given values are once, few, many or a class for expanded clones.

V: TRBV28
D: NA
size: NA
J: TRBJ2-7
CDR3: CASSLYLQGALYEQYF
DNA: TGTGCCAGCAGTCTCTACCTACAAGGAGCCCTATACGAGCAGTACTTC

V: TRBV18
D: NA
size: NA
J: TRBJ1-5
CDR3: CASSPSINQPQHF
DNA: TGTGCCAGCTCACCATCAATCAATCAGCCCCAGCATTTT

V: TRBV7-9
D: TRBD1
size: NA
J: TRBJ1-1
CDR3: CASSLPGQGHTEAFF
DNA: TGTGCCAGCAGCCTACCGGGACAGGGGCACACTGAAGCTTTCTTT

V: TRBV29-1
D: TRBD2
size: NA
J: TRBJ2-2
CDR3: CSVRGTSGRDTGELFF
DNA: TGCAGCGTCCGCGGGACTAGCGGGAGAGACACCGGGGAGCTGTTTTTT

V: TRBV5-1
D: TRBD2
size: NA
J: TRBJ2-7
CDR3: CASGLTTGLAGAYEQYF
DNA: TGCGCCAGCGGGTTGACAACCGGACTAGCGGGGGCCTACGAGCAGTACTTC

V: TRBV5-5
D: TRBD1
size: NA
J: TRBJ2-7
CDR3: CASSFGRGSEQYF
DNA: TGTGCCAGCAGCTTTGGCAGGGGGAGCGAGCAGTACTTC

V: TRBV6-1
D: TRBD1
size: NA
J: TRBJ1-5
CDR3: CAISGQGSNQPQHF
DNA: TGTGCCATCTCAGGACAGGGGAGCAATCAGCCCCAGCATTTT

V: TRBV6-2/TRBV6-3
D: NA
size: NA
J: TRBJ2-5
CDR3: CASSYSEETQYF
DNA: TGTGCCAGCAGTTACTCGGAAGAGACCCAGTACTTC

V: TRBV6-5
D: TRBD1
size: NA
J: TRBJ1-4
CDR3: CASSYSTGTAAGKLFF
DNA: TGTGCCAGCAGTTACTCGACCGGGACAGCGGCCGGAAAACTGTTTTTT

V: TRBV15
D: NA
size: NA
J: TRBJ1-5
CDR3: CATSRASVGNQPQHF
DNA: TGTGCCACCAGCAGGGCCTCCGTGGGCAATCAGCCCCAGCATTTT

V: TRBV5-8
D: NA
size: NA
J: TRBJ2-2
CDR3: CASSLAGYVGGELFF
DNA: TGTGCCAGCAGTTTGGCAGGGTACGTTGGCGGGGAGCTGTTTTTT

V: TRBV5-1
D: TRBD1
size: once
J: TRBJ1-1
CDR3: CASSSSTGAGTEAFF
DNA: TGCGCCAGCAGCTCCTCGACAGGGGCGGGCACTGAAGCTTTCTTT

V: TRBV18
D: NA
size: NA
J: TRBJ1-2
CDR3: CASSPRTDLANYGYTF
DNA: TGTGCCAGCTCACCACGGACGGATTTAGCTAACTATGGCTACACCTTC

V: TRBV5-1
D: NA
size: NA
J: TRBJ2-1
CDR3: CASTVDGQLTYNEQFF
DNA: TGCGCCAGCACGGTAGACGGACAACTGACTTACAATGAGCAGTTCTTC

V: TRBV19
D: NA
size: NA
J: TRBJ2-1
CDR3: CASSDAMGSSYNEQFF
DNA: TGTGCCAGTAGTGACGCAATGGGCAGCTCCTACAATGAGCAGTTCTTC

V: TRBV10-3
D: TRBD2
size: NA
J: TRBJ2-5
CDR3: CAISTGTSGTETQYF
DNA: TGTGCCATCAGCACCGGGACTAGCGGGACAGAGACCCAGTACTTC

V: TRBV2
D: TRBD1
size: NA
J: TRBJ2-7
CDR3: CASTSTGSSYEQYF
DNA: TGTGCCAGCACTTCGACAGGGAGCTCCTACGAGCAGTACTTC

V: TRBV7-2
D: NA
size: few
J: TRBJ1-2
CDR3: CASSLNYGYTF
DNA: TGTGCCAGCAGCCTTAACTATGGCTACACCTTC

V: TRBV12-3/TRBV12-4
D: NA
size: NA
J: TRBJ2-1
CDR3: CASSFSGPAFGFF
DNA: TGTGCCAGCAGTTTCTCAGGACCAGCGTTTGGGTTCTTC

V: TRBV28
D: TRBD2
size: NA
J: TRBJ2-1
CDR3: CASKGTSGFGSYNEQFF
DNA: TGTGCCAGCAAGGGGACTAGCGGGTTTGGGTCCTACAATGAGCAGTTCTTC

V: TRBV30
D: NA
size: NA
J: TRBJ2-1
CDR3: CAWTRILYNEQFF
DNA: TGTGCCTGGACCCGCATCCTCTACAATGAGCAGTTCTTC

V: TRBV5-1
D: TRBD1
size: NA
J: TRBJ2-2
CDR3: CATQPGQGYTGELFF
DNA: TGCGCCACCCAGCCGGGACAGGGGTACACCGGGGAGCTGTTTTTT

V: TRBV7-8
D: NA
size: NA
J: TRBJ2-1
CDR3: CASSSPHVSSSYNEQFF
DNA: TGTGCCAGCAGCTCCCCACACGTATCAAGCTCCTACAATGAGCAGTTCTTC

V: TRBV4-1
D: TRBD2
size: NA
J: TRBJ2-3
CDR3: CASSQEPSSGRPNTDTQYF
DNA: TGCGCCAGCAGCCAAGAGCCCAGCAGCGGGAGGCCGAACACAGATACGCAGTATTTT

V: TRBV28
D: TRBD2
size: NA
J: TRBJ2-2
CDR3: CASRPGGTNTGELFF
DNA: TGTGCCAGCAGACCGGGGGGTACGAACACCGGGGAGCTGTTTTTT

V: TRBV19
D: NA
size: few
J: TRBJ2-7
CDR3: CASSMAGAYEQYF
DNA: TGTGCCAGTAGTATGGCGGGCGCCTACGAGCAGTACTTC